The rows below give T cell receptor beta chains drawn from one sample of a study of patients and donors after allogeneic stem cell transplantation. TCRdb passed the RT-PCR reads through MiXCR, listing each CDR3 protein once. The sample contains about 230,000 distinct CDR3 sequences, roughly an eighth of which appear only once. The specimen sequenced was blood, either unsorted or a sorted T cell fraction (not recorded which). These receptors came from a human donor who was either an allogeneic HSCT recipient or a stem cell or donor lymphocyte infusion donor (not recorded which). It is not recorded whose cells these are; they may come from a transplant donor. Each CDR3 is given with its conserved first and last residue. Fields, in order: V gene, J gene, D gene, clone size, CDR3 DNA, CDR3 protein. D genes are given only for firm matches. Where a row states a size, it is once, few, many or the class of an expanded clone; other rows omit it.

v_call: TRBV6-5
j_call: TRBJ2-1
d_call: TRBD2
clone_size: NA
cdr3_nt: TGTGCCAGCAGTTACTCGGCTAGCGGGGGGGCGTATTACAATGAGCAGTTCTTC
cdr3_aa: CASSYSASGGAYYNEQFF

v_call: TRBV20-1
j_call: TRBJ2-1
d_call: NA
clone_size: many
cdr3_nt: TGCAGTGCTACCTCGCACTCCTACAATGAGCAGTTCTTC
cdr3_aa: CSATSHSYNEQFF

v_call: TRBV12-3/TRBV12-4
j_call: TRBJ1-3
d_call: NA
clone_size: few
cdr3_nt: TGTGCCAGCAGCCTGACCCGGGGGGACACCATATATTTT
cdr3_aa: CASSLTRGDTIYF

v_call: TRBV9
j_call: TRBJ2-3
d_call: NA
clone_size: few
cdr3_nt: TGTGCCAGCAGCCCTCATACAGATACGCAGTATTTT
cdr3_aa: CASSPHTDTQYF

v_call: TRBV20-1
j_call: TRBJ2-7
d_call: TRBD1
clone_size: many
cdr3_nt: TGCAGTGCACCCGACAGGGCACGCGTTACGGGGCAGTACTTC
cdr3_aa: CSAPDRARVTGQYF

v_call: TRBV7-2
j_call: TRBJ2-1
d_call: NA
clone_size: NA
cdr3_nt: TGTGCCAGCAGCTTAGAGGTAGCGCGGTACAATGAGCAGTTCTTC
cdr3_aa: CASSLEVARYNEQFF

v_call: TRBV5-1
j_call: TRBJ2-3
d_call: NA
clone_size: many
cdr3_nt: TGCGCCAGCAGCTTGGCAGGGTACGATACGCAGTATTTT
cdr3_aa: CASSLAGYDTQYF

v_call: TRBV5-4
j_call: TRBJ1-1
d_call: TRBD1
clone_size: NA
cdr3_nt: TGTGCCAGCAGCCCCATCGACAGGGCCACTGAAGCTTTCTTT
cdr3_aa: CASSPIDRATEAFF

v_call: TRBV28
j_call: TRBJ1-5
d_call: NA
clone_size: NA
cdr3_nt: TGTGCCAGCAGTTTGGGCAGGGGAGTCAATCAGCCCCAGCATTTT
cdr3_aa: CASSLGRGVNQPQHF

v_call: TRBV20-1
j_call: TRBJ2-3
d_call: TRBD1
clone_size: NA
cdr3_nt: TGCAGTGCTAGTAGGGGACAGAGCCACTTTATTACGCAGTATTTT
cdr3_aa: CSASRGQSHFITQYF

v_call: TRBV30
j_call: TRBJ1-1
d_call: TRBD1
clone_size: NA
cdr3_nt: TGTGCCTGGAGTGTACAGGGGACGAGGGCCCTCACCCCTGAAGCTTTCTTT
cdr3_aa: CAWSVQGTRALTPEAFF

v_call: TRBV27
j_call: TRBJ2-5
d_call: TRBD2
clone_size: few
cdr3_nt: TGTGCCAGCAGTCCGATAGCCCGAGGGGAGGGGACCCAGTACTTC
cdr3_aa: CASSPIARGEGTQYF

v_call: TRBV5-1
j_call: TRBJ1-1
d_call: TRBD1
clone_size: many
cdr3_nt: TGCGCCAGCAGCTGGACAGGATCCCCTGAAGCTTTCTTT
cdr3_aa: CASSWTGSPEAFF

v_call: TRBV5-5
j_call: TRBJ1-1
d_call: TRBD1
clone_size: many
cdr3_nt: TGTGCCAGCAGCCGTGACAGGGGGCTGTCTGAAGCTTTCTTT
cdr3_aa: CASSRDRGLSEAFF

v_call: TRBV11-1
j_call: TRBJ2-7
d_call: NA
clone_size: NA
cdr3_nt: TGTGCCAGCAGCGCCTCCCGGTACGAGCAGTACTTC
cdr3_aa: CASSASRYEQYF

v_call: TRBV11-2
j_call: TRBJ1-2
d_call: NA
clone_size: NA
cdr3_nt: TGTGCCAGCACCGAACCCGGACGGATCTATGGCTACACCTTC
cdr3_aa: CASTEPGRIYGYTF

v_call: TRBV12-3/TRBV12-4
j_call: TRBJ1-6
d_call: NA
clone_size: many
cdr3_nt: TGTGCCAGCAGTTGGGAACCGGGCCGTAGAATTAATTCACCCCTCCACTTT
cdr3_aa: CASSWEPGRRINSPLHF

v_call: TRBV5-1
j_call: TRBJ1-2
d_call: NA
clone_size: few
cdr3_nt: TGCGCCAGCAGCGTCACAGGGCCCGCGGGGGGCTACACCTTC
cdr3_aa: CASSVTGPAGGYTF

v_call: TRBV25-1
j_call: TRBJ2-7
d_call: TRBD2
clone_size: many
cdr3_nt: TGTGCCAGCAGTGGGGCTAGCGGGGGTGCGTCCTACGAGCAGTACTTC
cdr3_aa: CASSGASGGASYEQYF

v_call: TRBV7-3
j_call: TRBJ2-1
d_call: TRBD2
clone_size: many
cdr3_nt: TGTGCCAGCAGCTTAACGGTGGGACTAACCTACAATGAGCAGTTCTTC
cdr3_aa: CASSLTVGLTYNEQFF

v_call: TRBV7-3
j_call: TRBJ2-3
d_call: TRBD1
clone_size: NA
cdr3_nt: TGTGCCAGCAGCGGACAGGTGTTCACAGATACGCAGTATTTT
cdr3_aa: CASSGQVFTDTQYF

v_call: TRBV30
j_call: TRBJ1-2
d_call: NA
clone_size: few
cdr3_nt: TGTGCCTTTAGGACAGACTATGGCTACACCTTC
cdr3_aa: CAFRTDYGYTF

v_call: TRBV6-1
j_call: TRBJ2-1
d_call: NA
clone_size: few
cdr3_nt: TGTGCCAGCAGTCTGGACCGGGACTTCTCCTACAATGAGCAGTTCTTC
cdr3_aa: CASSLDRDFSYNEQFF

v_call: TRBV29-1
j_call: TRBJ1-2
d_call: NA
clone_size: many
cdr3_nt: TGCAGCGTGCTACAGGCCAACTATGGCTACACCTTC
cdr3_aa: CSVLQANYGYTF

v_call: TRBV3-1
j_call: TRBJ1-6
d_call: NA
clone_size: NA
cdr3_nt: TGTGCCAGCCGGGACAATAATTCACCCCTCCACTTT
cdr3_aa: CASRDNNSPLHF

v_call: TRBV12-3/TRBV12-4
j_call: TRBJ2-2
d_call: NA
clone_size: NA
cdr3_nt: TGTGCCAGCAGTTCAATATTTGGCAACACCGGGGAGCTGTTTTTT
cdr3_aa: CASSSIFGNTGELFF

v_call: TRBV5-1
j_call: TRBJ1-4
d_call: NA
clone_size: few
cdr3_nt: TGCGCCAGCAGCCTCGGACAGAATGAAAAACTGTTTTTT
cdr3_aa: CASSLGQNEKLFF

v_call: TRBV19
j_call: TRBJ1-2
d_call: NA
clone_size: few
cdr3_nt: TGTGCCAGTAAAGGGGAAAAGAACTATGGCTACACCTTC
cdr3_aa: CASKGEKNYGYTF

v_call: TRBV20-1
j_call: TRBJ1-6
d_call: NA
clone_size: few
cdr3_nt: TGCAGTGCTAAACACGCTAATTCACCCCTCCACTTT
cdr3_aa: CSAKHANSPLHF

v_call: TRBV2
j_call: TRBJ2-2
d_call: TRBD2
clone_size: many
cdr3_nt: TGTGCCAGCAGATCTAGCGGGATTGACACCGGGGAGCTGTTTTTT
cdr3_aa: CASRSSGIDTGELFF

v_call: TRBV5-1
j_call: TRBJ1-2
d_call: NA
clone_size: many
cdr3_nt: TGCGCCAGCAGCCTCCTAAACGGGGGTGATAACTATGGCTACACCTTC
cdr3_aa: CASSLLNGGDNYGYTF

v_call: TRBV24-1
j_call: TRBJ2-5
d_call: NA
clone_size: NA
cdr3_nt: TGTGCCACCAGTGATTTGGCAGGGAAGGAGACCCAGTACTTC
cdr3_aa: CATSDLAGKETQYF

v_call: TRBV12-3/TRBV12-4
j_call: TRBJ1-1
d_call: NA
clone_size: many
cdr3_nt: TGTGCCAGCAGTTTGGGCAGCTCCGTTTCGAACACTGAAGCTTTCTTT
cdr3_aa: CASSLGSSVSNTEAFF

v_call: TRBV25-1
j_call: TRBJ1-1
d_call: TRBD1
clone_size: NA
cdr3_nt: TGTGCCAGCAGGACAGGGGGCGTTATATCGAACACTGAAGCTTTCTTT
cdr3_aa: CASRTGGVISNTEAFF

v_call: TRBV15
j_call: TRBJ1-1
d_call: NA
clone_size: NA
cdr3_nt: TGTGCCACCAAATCGGGGCTAAACACTGAAGCTTTCTTT
cdr3_aa: CATKSGLNTEAFF

v_call: TRBV2
j_call: TRBJ2-3
d_call: NA
clone_size: few
cdr3_nt: TGTGCCAGCAGTTCCGACAGGAGGGGCCCAGATACGCAGTATTTT
cdr3_aa: CASSSDRRGPDTQYF

v_call: TRBV9
j_call: TRBJ2-3
d_call: NA
clone_size: NA
cdr3_nt: TGTGCCAGCAGCTCCGGACCCGGGGTCCTCAGCGATACGCAGTATTTT
cdr3_aa: CASSSGPGVLSDTQYF